This TCR beta chain was retrieved from a study of blood T cell repertoires in COVID-19. Study-level background: Material from acute and convalescent COVID-19 was sourced from the United States, Italy and Spain.

Living in 24 US areas, the participants were between about 18 and 90 years of age. Recovery among Cohort 3 donors was established by two negative PCRs, clearance, or symptom resolution. As handled by the study authors: Reference gene primer amplification gave estimated nucleated cell counts. Produced via immunoSEQ multiplex PCR; TCRdb's table is partial and in-frame only. That table supplies the V and J calls and clone size; D and trimming were determined from the DNA. This sample has a few hundred thousand clones, with over 75% found just once. This CDR3 spans 15 amino acids. The V gene is TRBV21-1, the J gene TRBJ1-6. TRBV21-1 is labeled a pseudogene. Material: PBMCs or T cells enriched from blood (not recorded which). The TCR originated in a man aged 18-30 years who had recovered from COVID-19. Here the CDR3 DNA reads TGTGCCAGCGGGTACCAGACGCGAGGGAACTCACCCCTCCACTTT. This encodes CASGYQTRGNSPLHF.